The 17 T cell receptor beta chains listed next were all sequenced from one sample in a study of cytomegalovirus exposure and HLA in healthy donors. The study ran its PCR with 60 Vbeta and 13 Jbeta primers. The repertoire was sequenced with immunoSEQ multiplex PCR; TCRdb's copy has only in-frame clones and lacks some. Its listing shows about 53,000 clones. Material: PBMCs. The receptors shown here come from a woman younger than 30 in good health and CMV-seronegative.

The chain uses TRBV6-4 and TRBJ2-1, with D possibly TRBD1 on 5 matching bases. The CDR3 is made up of 15 amino acids. V lost 8 bases and J 6 bases, leaving 20 bases between the germline ends. Per the germline V gene, CDR1 is MRHNA and CDR2 is SNTAGT. The CDR3 protein is CASGSSGAGRNEQFF. In nucleotides, the CDR3 is TGTGCCAGCGGATCCTCTGGGGCCGGCCGCAATGAGCAGTTCTTC.

The J gene is TRBJ2-3, the V gene TRBV9, with D maybe TRBD2 (6 bases). The V gene lost 0 bases and the J gene lost 7 bases, with 9 bases spanning the gap. CDR1 SGDLS and CDR2 YYNGEE come from the germline V gene. This CDR3 is 13 amino acids long. CDR3 sequence (DNA): TGTGCCAGCAGCGTAGGTGCGGGGCATACGCAGTATTTT. Amino acid sequence: CASSVGAGHTQYF.

This chain uses TRBV6-1 with TRBJ2-5; TRBD1 aligns across 9 bases. CDR1 and CDR2 (germline): MNHNS, SASEGT. V shed 5 bases and J 4 bases; nucleotides not matched to a gene: 5. The CDR3 consists of 14 residues. The CDR3 sequence is CASSPTTGGETQYF. The CDR3 nucleotides read TGTGCCAGCAGTCCTACGACAGGGGGAGAGACCCAGTACTTC.

The chain uses TRBV27 and TRBJ1-1; D gene unclear. The CDR3 totals 13 residues. Germline V CDR1 and CDR2: MNHEY, SMNVEV (reference sequence). Trimming left V 5 bases short and J 1 base short, with 8 bases between. Here the CDR3 reads CASSLNRNTEAFF. The CDR3 nucleotides read TGTGCCAGCAGTCTAAACAGGAACACTGAAGCTTTCTTT.

The chain combines TRBV6-5 with TRBJ2-7; a weak D match, TRBD2 (6 bases). Germline CDR1 and CDR2: MNHEY and SVGAGI. V was cut by 6 bases and J by 4 bases, with 19 bases left in between. The CDR3 length is 15 residues. CDR3 DNA sequence: TGTGCCAGCAGAACCCCTTGGAATGGAGGGTACGAGCAGTACTTC. Protein: CASRTPWNGGYEQYF.

The J gene is TRBJ2-7, the V gene TRBV5-4; tentative D call: TRBD1 (6 bases). V dropped 3 bases and J dropped 3 bases, with 16 bases sitting between them. Per the germline V gene, CDR1 is SGHNT and CDR2 is YYREEE (reference sequence). The CDR3 sequence is 15 residues long. As DNA, the CDR3 is TGTGCCAGCAGCTCAAGGACAGTTACCTACTACGAGCAGTACTTC. It is translated as CASSSRTVTYYEQYF.

This chain joins TRBV4-1 and TRBJ1-2, with TRBD1 identical over 10 bases. The trim removed 5 bases at V and 8 bases at J, leaving 14 bases unmatched. There are 16 residues in the CDR3. Germline V gene data show CDR1 as MGHRA and CDR2 as YSYEKL. The CDR3 DNA is TGCGCCAGCAGCACTATCGCCGGGACAGGGGTGAGAGGCTACACCTTC. Translated: CASSTIAGTGVRGYTF.

The CDR3 sequence: CASSFWGREGHEQYF. In DNA form, the CDR3 reads TGTGCCAGCAGTTTTTGGGGGCGGGAGGGCCACGAGCAGTACTTC. The chain links TRBV27 to TRBJ2-7, with 9 nucleotides matching TRBD2. The CDR3 has 15 residues. The germline V gene encodes CDR1 MNHEY and CDR2 SMNVEV (reference sequence). The V gene end was trimmed by 3 bases and the J gene end by 5 bases; junction bases not matched to a gene: 8.

The chain recombines TRBV7-3 with TRBJ2-3, with 8 bases aligning to TRBD2. The germline V gene encodes CDR1 SGHTA and CDR2 FQGTGA. Trimming removed 4 bases from V and 6 bases from J; junction bases left unmatched: 0. The CDR3 is 12 residues long. The CDR3 loop is CASSSGGDTQYF. As DNA, the CDR3 is TGTGCCAGCAGCTCGGGGGGGGATACGCAGTATTTT.

This chain uses TRBV6-5 with TRBJ2-1, with 12 bases aligning to TRBD2. V lost 5 bases and J lost 9; bases outside the gene matches: 8. Germline V gives CDR1 MNHEY, CDR2 SVGAGI. CDR3 size: 15 residues. The CDR3: CASSPRTSGISEQFF. CDR3 sequence (DNA): TGTGCCAGCAGTCCCCGGACTAGCGGGATAAGTGAGCAGTTCTTC.

The chain combines TRBV19 with TRBJ2-3, with 8 bases identical to TRBD2. The CDR3 contains 14 residues. The trim removed 7 bases at V and 5 bases at J, leaving 8 bases unmatched. Germline V gene lookup returns CDR1 LNHDA and CDR2 SQIVND (reference sequence). The CDR3 spells CASKPGGPVDTQYF. The CDR3, as DNA: TGTGCCAGTAAGCCGGGAGGGCCCGTAGATACGCAGTATTTT. Drawing the rest from reference TRBV19 and TRBJ2-3, the complete variable domain is DGGITQSPKYLFRKEGQNVTLSCEQNLNHDAMYWYRQDPGQGLRLIYYSQIVNDFQKGDIAEGYSVSREKKESFPLTVTSAQKNPTAFYLCASKPGGPVDTQYFGPGTRLTVL.

The chain has TRBV18 and TRBJ2-7; D is unresolved. V was cut by 3 bases and J by 0 bases, with 9 bases left in between. Germline assignment: CDR1 KGHSH and CDR2 LQKENI. CDR3 length equals 14 residues. The DNA of the CDR3 is TGTGCCAGCTCACCGACGACTGCCTCCTACGAGCAGTACTTC. Translated, it gives CASSPTTASYEQYF.

The chain couples TRBV27 to TRBJ1-5; D might be TRBD1 (5 bases). Per germline, CDR1 MNHEY and CDR2 SMNVEV (reference sequence). This CDR3 has 15 amino acids. Trimming removed 5 bases from V and 2 bases from J, with 13 bases in between. CDR3 protein: CASSTWGGGNQPQHF. The CDR3 nucleotides are TGTGCCAGCAGTACTTGGGGGGGAGGCAATCAGCCCCAGCATTTT.

This chain uses TRBV6-5 with TRBJ1-5; TRBD1 matches 7 bases. The V gene end was trimmed by 6 bases and the J gene end by 5 bases; junction bases not matched to a gene: 7. CDR1 and CDR2 from the germline V gene are MNHEY and SVGAGI. The CDR3 covers 14 residues. The CDR3 DNA reads as TGTGCCAGCAGCCGGACAGGCCCCGATCAGCCCCAGCATTTT. Its protein product is CASSRTGPDQPQHF.

The DNA of the CDR3 is TGTGCCAGCAGCTGGAGAATACGGGGGAATGTACCCTACGAGCAGTACTTC. Amino acids: CASSWRIRGNVPYEQYF. V usage is TRBV7-2 and J usage is TRBJ2-7; the D gene is possibly TRBD2 (6 bases). Per germline, CDR1 SGHTA and CDR2 FQGNSA. The CDR3 loop spans 17 amino acids. The ends were cut back, 4 bases at V and 2 bases at J, with 21 bases in the middle.

CDR3 bases: TGTGCCAGCAGCTTGAGACAGGGGGGATGGGACACTGAAGCTTTCTTT. It is translated as CASSLRQGGWDTEAFF. The chain combines TRBV7-9 with TRBJ1-1; 9 bases line up with TRBD1. CDR1 is SEHNR, CDR2 FQNEAQ, per germline (reference sequence). With 3 bases clipped from V and 3 bases from J, the junction kept 8 bases outside the gene matches. CDR3 length equals 16 residues.

The gene calls are TRBV9 and TRBJ2-1; unclear D gene. With 4 bases removed from V and 4 bases from J, the gap between germline ends came to 15 bases. The CDR3 is made up of 15 amino acids. Germline V gives CDR1 SGDLS, CDR2 YYNGEE. CDR3 DNA sequence: TGTGCCAGCAGCTCCGGTGGTTCCACTTACAATGAGCAGTTCTTC. Translating gives CASSSGGSTYNEQFF.